This TCR beta chain was profiled in a study of cytomegalovirus exposure and HLA in healthy donors. Primers: 60 Vbeta forward and 13 Jbeta reverse. TCRdb's copy holds only in-frame clones and misses some; the assay was immunoSEQ multiplex PCR. The sample has 110,000 or so clones; 75% to 90% are singletons. CDR3 length equals 13 residues. Germline CDR1 SQVTM, CDR2 ANQGSEA. Trimming cost V 7 bases and J 8 bases, with 17 bases left between them. The V gene is TRBV29-1, the J gene TRBJ1-4, with D perhaps matching TRBD1 (6 bases). The sequenced sample consisted of PBMCs. This TCR was recovered from a man aged 35 to 55 in good health and CMV-seronegative. The CDR3 DNA follows: TGCAGCGGCCTGGGACACCGGAGCGAAAAACTGTTTTTT. As protein: CSGLGHRSEKLFF.